This T cell receptor (beta chain) comes out of a study of blood T cells in healthy people across ages. Primed by a sample-barcoded 5' primer and a J-beta primer mix, a second PCR proceeded for about 6 to 12 cycles. TCRdb ran MiXCR on the 5' RACE reads and lists one entry per CDR3 protein. The sample comprises some 1.4 million distinct CDR3 sequences, 42% of which are singletons, and 6.5% to 10% rests with the top ten. Sequenced: blood. This clonotype originated in a woman younger than 30 in good health.

CDR3 nucleotide sequence: TGTGCCAGTAGTATTCTACCCAATGAGCAGTTCTTC. Translation gives CASSILPNEQFF. The V and J genes are TRBV19 and TRBJ2-1; unclear D gene. The germline V gene encodes CDR1 LNHDA and CDR2 SQIVND (reference sequence). Trimming pared 3 bases from V and 6 bases from J, leaving 6 bases between. This CDR3 is built from 12 residues.